Following are 25 T cell receptor beta chains from one sample sequenced in a study of Graves' ophthalmopathy and Graves' hyperthyroidism. The TCR beta CDR3 regions underwent amplification from RNA transcripts. HTBI primers served in a first-round RT-PCR, which a second-round multiplex PCR followed. TCRdb re-called the multiplex PCR reads with MiXCR, one entry per CDR3 protein. The sample includes around 340,000 distinct CDR3 sequences, roughly 15% of them seen just once. Sequencing was performed on peripheral blood. These receptors came from an adult man with Graves' ophthalmopathy.

V and J are TRBV12-3 or TRBV12-4 and TRBJ2-5, with 11 nucleotides matching TRBD2. J was trimmed by 5 bases and V by 4 bases; bases with no gene match: 6. This CDR3 has 15 residues. The CDR3 reads CASSSVAGGRETQYF. The CDR3 nucleotides are TGTGCCAGCAGTTCAGTAGCGGGAGGGCGGGAGACCCAGTACTTC.

The sample holds many counts of this clonotype. V usage is TRBV6-2 or TRBV6-3 and J usage is TRBJ1-1; D is possibly TRBD1 (5 bases). The germline CDR1 and CDR2 sequences are MNHEY and SVGEGT. Trimming stripped 7 bases from V and 2 bases from J, with 14 bases between. The CDR3 has 14 amino acids. The CDR3 sequence is CASIFGHANTEAFF. As DNA, the CDR3 is TGTGCCAGCATATTTGGACATGCAAACACTGAAGCTTTCTTT.

This clonotype was detected ten times or more. The J gene is TRBJ1-6, the V gene TRBV20-1; D is perhaps TRBD1 (5 bases). Trimming cost V 1 base and J 0 bases, with 7 bases left between them. CDR1 is DFQATT, CDR2 SNEGSKA, per germline (reference sequence). The CDR3 is made up of 15 amino acids. This chain's CDR3 is CSARGQGSYNSPLHF. CDR3 DNA sequence: TGCAGTGCTAGAGGGCAGGGCTCCTATAATTCACCCCTCCACTTT.

The gene calls are TRBV18 and TRBJ2-7, with D maybe TRBD2 (5 bases). The germline V gene encodes CDR1 KGHSH and CDR2 LQKENI. V gave up 1 base and J gave up 1 base, with 8 bases separating them. This CDR3 contains 14 residues. The CDR3 loop reads CASSPLEESYEQYF. The CDR3 DNA follows: TGTGCCAGCTCACCACTGGAGGAATCCTACGAGCAGTACTTC. Looking up the rest from reference TRBV18 and TRBJ2-7 gives the full variable domain: NAGVMQNPRHLVRRRGQEARLRCSPMKGHSHVYWYRQLPEEGLKFMVYLQKENIIDESGMPKERFSAEFPKEGPSILRIQQVVRGDSAAYFCASSPLEESYEQYFGPGTRLTVT.

This clonotype was seen repeatedly, ten times or more. The J gene is TRBJ1-1, the V gene TRBV6-5; unclear D gene. There are 14 residues in the CDR3. Germline V gene sequence: CDR1 MNHEY, CDR2 SVGAGI. V lost 8 bases and J 1 base, leaving 14 bases between the germline ends. The CDR3: CASGVGGTNTEAFF. DNA for the CDR3: TGTGCCAGCGGGGTCGGAGGAACGAACACTGAAGCTTTCTTT.

V is TRBV7-2 and J is TRBJ1-3; D remains ambiguous. V shed 5 bases and J shed 0 bases, with 11 bases lying between them. CDR3 length: 15 residues. Germline V gene data show CDR1 as SGHTA and CDR2 as FQGNSA. CDR3 loop: CASSPQLVSGNTIYF. The CDR3 DNA reads as TGTGCCAGCAGCCCACAATTGGTCTCTGGAAACACCATATATTTT.

This clonotype has ten or more counts. The chain links TRBV5-6 to TRBJ2-7, with D maybe TRBD2 (6 bases). This CDR3 has 15 amino acids. V was trimmed by 4 bases and J by 1 base, leaving 15 bases between them. Germline V gene data show CDR1 as SGHDT and CDR2 as YYEEEE. For the CDR3, the DNA is TGTGCCAGCAGCACGACGGGAGTTGCTTCCTACGAGCAGTACTTC. This sequence encodes CASSTTGVASYEQYF.

This clonotype has a count of ten or more. V is TRBV6-2 or TRBV6-3 and J is TRBJ2-4; 10 positions agree with TRBD1. The germline V gene has CDR1 MNHEY and CDR2 SVGEGT. This CDR3 is 14 amino acids long. The junction had 11 bases not matched to a gene; V was cut back by 10 bases and J by 8 bases. CDR3: CATRSRTGGDIQYF. CDR3 coding DNA: TGTGCCACACGGTCCCGGACAGGGGGTGACATTCAGTACTTC.

This clonotype has a count of ten or more. The V gene is TRBV5-5, the J gene TRBJ2-5, with D perhaps matching TRBD2 (7 bases). The V and J ends lost 0 bases and 3 bases respectively, with 12 bases between them. Germline loops: CDR1 SGHKS, CDR2 YYEKEE (reference sequence). This CDR3 has 15 residues. The CDR3 reads CASSLVRGLEETQYF. CDR3 nucleotide sequence: TGTGCCAGCAGCTTGGTGCGGGGGCTGGAAGAGACCCAGTACTTC.

This clonotype was seen repeatedly, ten times or more. The rearrangement joins TRBV19 to TRBJ1-1; 9 nucleotides align to TRBD1. J gave up 5 bases and V 7 bases, and 5 bases lay outside the gene matches. This CDR3 spans 13 amino acids. Germline V gene data show CDR1 as LNHDA and CDR2 as SQIVND (reference sequence). CDR3 DNA sequence: TGTGCCAGTATCGGGACAGGGAGGACTGAAGCTTTCTTT. It is translated as CASIGTGRTEAFF.

This clonotype has at least ten counts. This chain uses TRBV15 with TRBJ2-5, with 9 positions matching TRBD1. The germline gives CDR1 LNHNV, CDR2 YYDKDF (reference sequence). The CDR3 spans 16 residues. The J segment lost 2 bases and the V segment lost 3 bases, leaving 7 bases of the junction unmatched. The CDR3 reads CATSSSGTGPQETQYF. Here the CDR3 DNA reads TGTGCCACCAGCAGCTCCGGGACAGGGCCTCAAGAGACCCAGTACTTC.

This clonotype was picked up many times. The chain couples TRBV11-1 to TRBJ1-1; 8 nucleotides line up with TRBD1. This CDR3 has 16 amino acids. The germline CDR1 and CDR2 sequences are SGHAT and FQDESV (reference sequence). V gave up 5 bases and J gave up 1 base; unmatched junction bases: 9. CDR3 loop: CASSQRGQARNTEAFF. The CDR3 DNA sequence: TGTGCCAGCAGCCAGCGGGGACAGGCGAGGAACACTGAAGCTTTCTTT.

This clonotype was observed at least ten times. The rearrangement uses TRBV18 and TRBJ2-7; 7 positions agree with TRBD1. The trim removed 2 bases at V and 5 bases at J, leaving 3 bases unmatched. Germline V gene data show CDR1 as KGHSH and CDR2 as LQKENI. The CDR3 consists of 13 residues. DNA for the CDR3: TGTGCCAGCTCACCATATGACAGGGACGAGCAGTACTTC. Translation gives CASSPYDRDEQYF.

This clonotype was picked up many times. The J gene is TRBJ1-2, the V gene TRBV12-3 or TRBV12-4; D not certain. V lost 6 bases and J lost 4, with 9 bases in between. CDR3 length: 12 amino acids. CDR3 sequence reads: CASSRGTYGYTF. DNA for the CDR3: TGTGCCAGCAGCAGAGGTACCTATGGCTACACCTTC.

This clonotype appeared many times. J is TRBJ1-1 and V is TRBV19; a possible D gene is TRBD1 (5 bases). The CDR3 runs 15 residues. The V gene lost 10 bases and the J gene lost 6 bases, with 24 bases spanning the gap. Per germline, CDR1 LNHDA and CDR2 SQIVND (reference sequence). In nucleotides, the CDR3 is TGTGCCACAACGAAAGGGACCGGATTAGGCGCTGAAGCTTTCTTT. Encoded protein: CATTKGTGLGAEAFF.

The chain recombines TRBV28 with TRBJ1-3; no clear D gene. The germline V gene has CDR1 MDHEN and CDR2 SYDVKM. Trimming cost V 5 bases and J 4 bases, with 9 bases left between them. This CDR3 spans 13 amino acids. The CDR3 DNA follows: TGTGCCAGCAGTATACCCCGGGGAAACACCATATATTTT. This sequence encodes CASSIPRGNTIYF.

This clonotype was counted at least ten times. The rearrangement joins TRBV10-3 to TRBJ2-5, with D possibly matching TRBD2 (6 bases). Germline V CDR1 and CDR2: ENHRY, SYGVKD. The CDR3 extends over 14 amino acids. The V and J ends lost 4 bases and 3 bases respectively, with 12 bases between them. In DNA, the CDR3 is TGTGCCATCAGTGGCGGCTCGGGAGAAGAGACCCAGTACTTC. This translates into CAISGGSGEETQYF.

J is TRBJ1-1 and V is TRBV24-1; D ambiguous. V was trimmed by 5 bases and J by 5 bases, leaving 11 bases between them. This CDR3 comprises 13 residues. Germline V lookup: CDR1 KGHDR, CDR2 SFDVKD. The CDR3 region has the DNA TGTGCCACCAGTGGCCCGGTGGATACTGAAGCTTTCTTT. As protein: CATSGPVDTEAFF.

This clonotype was recorded at least ten times. An end of the junction differs from the germline gene, which may be a read error. V is TRBV6-9 and J is TRBJ2-7, with 8 positions matching TRBD2. The CDR3 spans 13 residues. Germline CDR1 MNHGY, CDR2 SVAAGI. This CDR3 is CASGPSGSSKQYF. The CDR3, as DNA: TGCGCCAGCGGCCCGAGCGGGAGTTCAAAGCAGTACTTC.

This clonotype was observed at least ten times. One end of the junction varies from germline; a read error may be responsible. This chain links TRBV7-9 with TRBJ2-1, with 11 bases identical to TRBD2. The CDR3 spans 16 residues. Germline V lookup: CDR1 SEHNR, CDR2 FQNEAQ (reference sequence). CDR3 DNA: TGTGCCAGCAGCTTAGGGGGACTAGCGGCTTACAATGGGCAGTTCTTC. Translating gives CASSLGGLAAYNGQFF.

This clonotype was recorded at least ten times. The chain employs TRBV6-5 and TRBJ1-2; the match to TRBD1 covers 7 bases. Looked up from germline, CDR1 is MNHEY and CDR2 is SVGAGI. V shed 0 bases and J 4 bases; nucleotides not matched to a gene: 11. This CDR3 has 17 residues. The CDR3 DNA is TGTGCCAGCAGTTACTCGATGAGGGACAGCGAGATCTATGGCTACACCTTC. Translation gives CASSYSMRDSEIYGYTF.

In this sample, this clonotype turned up a few times. With a much larger clone just one base away, this may be a read error. Lacking the conserved final phenylalanine or tryptophan, this CDR3 likely reflects a read error. The CDR3 is CASSLADIQGPQHS. The CDR3 DNA follows: TGTGCCAGCAGTTTAGCGGACATCCAGGGGCCCCAGCATTCT. The rearrangement links TRBV12-3 or TRBV12-4 to TRBJ1-5; tentatively, D is TRBD1 (5 bases). There are 14 residues in the CDR3. The V end lost 0 bases, the J end lost 9 bases, and 12 bases lay between the germline ends.

This clonotype was observed many times. The genes are TRBV28 and TRBJ1-3, with D unresolved. The V end lost 6 bases, the J end lost 0 bases, and 12 bases lay between the germline ends. From germline, CDR1 is MDHEN and CDR2 SYDVKM. This CDR3 has 15 amino acids. The DNA of the CDR3 is TGTGCCAGCAGACACGGACCGACCTCTGGAAACACCATATATTTT. Translating it yields CASRHGPTSGNTIYF.

This clonotype was counted many times. This chain links TRBV10-3 with TRBJ1-2; D possibly corresponds to TRBD1 (6 bases). Germline values: CDR1 ENHRY, CDR2 SYGVKD. The V end lost 7 bases, the J end lost 5 bases, and 17 bases lay between the germline ends. This CDR3 is 14 amino acids long. The CDR3 spells CAIIEEQGSYGYTF. DNA for the CDR3: TGTGCCATCATCGAGGAACAGGGAAGTTATGGCTACACCTTC.

This clonotype occurred many times. The rearrangement uses TRBV6-2 or TRBV6-3 and TRBJ2-5; D remains unclear. Trimming stripped 2 bases from V and 2 bases from J, with 12 bases between. The CDR3 length is 15 residues. Per germline, CDR1 MNHEY and CDR2 SVGEGT. The CDR3 loop is CASSYGMGKQETQYF. In DNA form, the CDR3 reads TGTGCCAGCAGTTACGGAATGGGGAAACAAGAGACCCAGTACTTC.